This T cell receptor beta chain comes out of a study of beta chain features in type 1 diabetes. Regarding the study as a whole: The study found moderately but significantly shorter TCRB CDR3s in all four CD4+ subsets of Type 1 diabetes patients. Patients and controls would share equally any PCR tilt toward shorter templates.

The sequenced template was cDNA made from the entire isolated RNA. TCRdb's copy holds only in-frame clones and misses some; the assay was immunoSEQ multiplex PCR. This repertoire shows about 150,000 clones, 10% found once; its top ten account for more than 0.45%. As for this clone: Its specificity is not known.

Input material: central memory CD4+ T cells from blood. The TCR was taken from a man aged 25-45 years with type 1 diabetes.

The CDR3 region has the DNA TGTGCCAGCAGTAGGGACAGGAACTATGGCTACACCTTC. Protein product: CASSRDRNYGYTF. This chain joins TRBV6-5 and TRBJ1-2; TRBD1 matches at 8 bases. Per germline, CDR1 MNHEY and CDR2 SVGAGI. The CDR3 extends over 13 amino acids. Trimming removed 5 bases from V and 2 bases from J; junction bases left unmatched: 1.